This record concerns one T cell receptor (beta chain) sequence. The data derive from a study of blood T cells in healthy people across ages. Primers used in a second PCR of roughly 6 to 11 cycles were a sample-barcoded 5' primer and a J-beta primer mix. TCRdb called the 5' RACE reads again in MiXCR, with one record for every CDR3 protein. The data hold over a million distinct CDR3 sequences, with approximately 63% observed a single time. The CDR3 extends over 13 amino acids. CDR1 is SNHLY and CDR2 is FYNNEI in the germline V gene. V lost 5 bases to trimming and J lost 5 bases; unmatched junction nucleotides: 3. The sample providers were healthy Caucasian people from Russia, aged about 6 to 100. Each sample used at least 6 million PBMCs.

Material: blood. V is TRBV2 and J is TRBJ2-3; TRBD2 aligns across 8 bases. This clonotype originated in a man aged 18 to 30 in good health. The DNA for the CDR3 is TGTGCCAGCAGTAGCGGGAGTTTAGATACGCAGTATTTT. Translated: CASSSGSLDTQYF.